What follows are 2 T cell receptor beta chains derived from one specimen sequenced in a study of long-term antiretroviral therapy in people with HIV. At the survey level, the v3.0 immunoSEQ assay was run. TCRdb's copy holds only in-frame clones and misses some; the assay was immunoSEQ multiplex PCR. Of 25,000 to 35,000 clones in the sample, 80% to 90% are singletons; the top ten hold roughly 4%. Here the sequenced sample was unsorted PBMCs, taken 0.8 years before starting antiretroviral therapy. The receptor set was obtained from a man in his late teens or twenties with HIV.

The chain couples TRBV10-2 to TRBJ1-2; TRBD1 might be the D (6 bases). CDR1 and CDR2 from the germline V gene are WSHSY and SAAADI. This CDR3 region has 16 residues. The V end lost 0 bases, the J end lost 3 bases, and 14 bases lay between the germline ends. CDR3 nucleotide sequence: TGCGCCAGCAGTGAGTCGACGGGTACAGGGTACTATGGCTACACCTTC. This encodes CASSESTGTGYYGYTF.

The CDR3 protein is CASSYTPPIQETQYF. The DNA of the CDR3 is TGTGCCAGCAGTTACACCCCGCCAATCCAAGAGACCCAGTACTTC. The chain is built from TRBV6-6 and TRBJ2-5; D remains unclear. Deletions cut 2 bases from V and 1 base from J, with 11 bases between. Germline V gene data show CDR1 as MNHNY and CDR2 as SVGAGI (reference sequence). The length of the CDR3 is 15 residues.